Following are 25 T cell receptor beta chains from one sample sequenced in a study of blood T cell repertoires in COVID-19. Sequencing was performed with immunoSEQ multiplex PCR; in TCRdb, only in-frame clones are kept and a portion is missing. The sample yields about 64,000 clones, about three quarters seen once. Material for sequencing was peripheral blood. Source of these receptors: a human donor in a cohort sampled during active COVID-19.

The chain joins TRBV2 to TRBJ2-7; TRBD1 matches 8 bases. The CDR3 covers 15 residues. The J segment lost 2 bases and the V segment lost 10 bases, leaving 13 bases of the junction unmatched. The germline CDR1 and CDR2 sequences are SNHLY and FYNNEI. CDR3 DNA: TGTGCCACCCATCCCAGGACAGGGCTAACCTACGAGCAGTACTTC. Protein sequence: CATHPRTGLTYEQYF.

This clone was seen only once. CDR3 protein: CAISGGSGGVNEQFF. The DNA for the CDR3 is TGTGCCATCAGTGGGGGTAGCGGGGGGGTAAATGAGCAGTTCTTC. The genes are TRBV10-3 and TRBJ2-1; the match to TRBD2 covers 11 bases. The CDR3 totals 15 residues. Trimming at V came to 4 bases and at J to 7 bases, leaving 6 bases not matched to a gene. Germline CDR1 reads ENHRY; CDR2 reads SYGVKD.

V usage is TRBV6-5 and J usage is TRBJ2-7; 9 nucleotides agree with TRBD1. Germline V gene sequence: CDR1 MNHEY, CDR2 SVGAGI. V shed 5 bases and J 5 bases; nucleotides not matched to a gene: 4. The CDR3 spans 13 residues. Here the CDR3 reads CASSRQGGNEQYF. CDR3 DNA: TGTGCCAGCAGTAGACAGGGGGGGAACGAGCAGTACTTC.

This clone came up a few times. The chain is built from TRBV25-1 and TRBJ2-7; 8 nucleotides match TRBD1. CDR1 is MGHDK, CDR2 SYGVNS, per germline. The CDR3 covers 15 residues. The junction had 7 bases not matched to a gene; V was cut back by 2 bases and J by 4 bases. CDR3 loop: CASSEPGTGKYEQYF. The CDR3 DNA reads TGTGCCAGCAGTGAACCCGGGACAGGAAAATACGAGCAGTACTTC.

V usage is TRBV20-1 and J usage is TRBJ2-3, with 11 bases fitting TRBD2. The CDR3 loop spans 13 amino acids. Germline V gene sequence: CDR1 DFQATT, CDR2 SNEGSKA (reference sequence). V was pared by 3 bases and J by 7 bases, with 3 bases of the junction left unmatched. This chain's CDR3 is CSASLAGGYTQYF. The CDR3 DNA reads as TGCAGTGCTAGTCTAGCGGGGGGATATACGCAGTATTTT.

This clone is deemed medium-sized. The chain employs TRBV5-4 and TRBJ2-1, with D possibly matching TRBD1 (5 bases). V was trimmed by 0 bases and J by 5 bases, leaving 12 bases between them. Germline assignment: CDR1 SGHNT and CDR2 YYREEE (reference sequence). This CDR3 is 15 amino acids long. The CDR3: CASSLGRQSHNEQFF. The CDR3 DNA follows: TGTGCCAGCAGCTTGGGTAGACAGTCCCACAATGAGCAGTTCTTC.

The V gene is TRBV7-9, the J gene TRBJ2-7, with 7 bases fitting TRBD1. This CDR3 comprises 14 residues. Unmatched junction bases numbered 6, after V lost 1 base and J lost 6 bases. Germline CDR1 SEHNR, CDR2 FQNEAQ (reference sequence). The CDR3 loop reads CASSLGQGGAEQYF. DNA of the CDR3: TGTGCCAGCAGCTTAGGACAGGGTGGCGCCGAGCAGTACTTC.

This clone was seen only a few times. The rearrangement uses TRBV29-1 and TRBJ1-1, with D maybe TRBD1 (5 bases). Trimming removed 6 bases at V and 10 bases at J, with 12 bases between. The CDR3 has 10 amino acids. Germline CDR1 reads SQVTM; CDR2 reads ANQGSEA. The CDR3 reads CSVSSGGAFF. The DNA of the CDR3 is TGCAGCGTCTCATCCGGGGGAGCTTTCTTT.

This chain uses TRBV5-4 with TRBJ2-2, with 8 positions matching TRBD1. CDR1 is SGHNT and CDR2 is YYREEE in the germline V gene (reference sequence). The CDR3 length is 17 residues. CDR3 in DNA: TGTGCGGGCAGCTTGGCCTGGACAGGGCAGAATACCGGGGAGCTGTTTTTT. Translated, it gives CAGSLAWTGQNTGELFF.

This clone was recorded once. This chain links TRBV9 with TRBJ2-3, with D uncertain. The CDR3 contains 12 residues. CDR1 is SGDLS and CDR2 is YYNGEE in the germline V gene. V was shortened by 4 bases and J by 2 bases, with 5 bases between the two germline ends. CDR3 sequence: CASSSFTDTQYF. The CDR3 nucleotides read TGTGCCAGCAGCTCCTTCACAGATACGCAGTATTTT.

The CDR3 nucleotides are TGTGCCAGTAGTACGGGGGGGGCGGGCACAGATACGCAGTATTTT. Translating it yields CASSTGGAGTDTQYF. The rearrangement links TRBV19 to TRBJ2-3, with 8 bases that match TRBD2. CDR1 and CDR2 (germline): LNHDA, SQIVND (reference sequence). The CDR3 extends over 15 amino acids. Trimming took 4 bases from V and 1 from J; bases not matched to a gene: 4.

The rearrangement links TRBV4-2 to TRBJ2-1; D is perhaps TRBD2 (6 bases). CDR1 and CDR2 from the germline V gene are LGHNA and YNFKEQ. Trimming stripped 3 bases from V and 0 bases from J, with 15 bases between. The CDR3 is made up of 17 amino acids. CDR3 sequence: CASSQIPGGYSYNEQFF. The DNA of the CDR3 is TGTGCCAGCAGCCAGATACCCGGGGGTTACTCCTACAATGAGCAGTTCTTC.

The chain carries TRBV19 and TRBJ1-2; D ambiguous. The germline gives CDR1 LNHDA, CDR2 SQIVND (reference sequence). The length of the CDR3 is 14 residues. Trimming pared 3 bases from V and 5 bases from J, leaving 13 bases between. CDR3 bases: TGTGCCAGTAGTATTCGCGCCCAACCTTATGGCTACACCTTC. Encoded protein: CASSIRAQPYGYTF.

The J gene is TRBJ2-7, the V gene TRBV5-8; 11 positions match TRBD2. The V and J ends lost 4 bases and 3 bases, in that order; junction bases with no gene match: 6. Germline CDR1 reads SGHTS; CDR2 reads YDEGEE. There are 15 residues in the CDR3. In DNA, the CDR3 is TGTGCCAGCAGCCTAACCGGGACTAGCGGCTACGAGCAGTACTTC. It specifies CASSLTGTSGYEQYF.

The chain couples TRBV5-1 to TRBJ1-2; D unclear. Trimming removed 0 bases from V and 8 bases from J, with 11 bases in between. Germline V lookup: CDR1 SGHRS, CDR2 YFSETQ. The CDR3 is made up of 13 amino acids. The CDR3 loop is CASSLGAGIGYTF. The CDR3 nucleotides are TGCGCCAGCAGCTTGGGGGCGGGAATCGGCTACACCTTC.

The count of this clone is one. The chain has TRBV27 and TRBJ1-5; 8 bases are a match to TRBD1. V was clipped by 4 bases and J by 3 bases; unmatched bases: 2. Per germline, CDR1 MNHEY and CDR2 SMNVEV (reference sequence). The CDR3 spans 14 residues. The chain's CDR3 is CASSSGQANQPQHF. DNA for the CDR3: TGTGCCAGCAGTTCGGGACAGGCCAATCAGCCCCAGCATTTT.

The chain combines TRBV30 with TRBJ1-5, with D tentatively TRBD1 (5 bases). Between the trimmed V and J ends, which lost 5 bases and 2 bases, there was a span of 10 bases. The CDR3 runs 13 residues. From germline, CDR1 is GTSNPN and CDR2 SVGIG (reference sequence). The CDR3 region has the DNA TGTGCCTGGGGCTGGGGGGGCAATCAGCCCCAGCATTTT. Translating it yields CAWGWGGNQPQHF. The variable domain in full, completed from reference TRBV30 and TRBJ1-5, reads SQTIHQWPATLVQPVGSPLSLECTVEGTSNPNLYWYRQAAGRGLQLLFYSVGIGQISSEVPQNLSASRPQDRQFILSSKKLLLSDSGFYLCAWGWGGNQPQHFGDGTRLSIL.

The chain carries TRBV2 and TRBJ2-1; D is possibly TRBD2 (6 bases). The CDR3 consists of 11 residues. Germline CDR1 SNHLY, CDR2 FYNNEI. Trimming cost V 7 bases and J 10 bases, with 11 bases left between them. In DNA, the CDR3 is TGTGCCAGCAACTGGGGAGGAGAGCAGTTCTTC. It translates to CASNWGGEQFF. The full variable domain, its missing parts supplied by reference TRBV2 and TRBJ2-1, is EPEVTQTPSHQVTQMGQEVILRCVPISNHLYFYWYRQILGQKVEFLVSFYNNEISEKSEIFDDQFSVERPDGSNFTLKIRSTKLEDSAMYFCASNWGGEQFFGPGTRLTVL.

The chain links TRBV6-1 to TRBJ1-1; a possible D gene is TRBD1 (6 bases). CDR3 length equals 14 residues. Trimming shortened V by 3 bases and J by 4 bases, and 12 bases separated the two germline ends. The V gene's germline CDR1 is MNHNS and CDR2 SASEGT. CDR3 amino acids: CASSELRGSTEAFF. CDR3 bases: TGTGCCAGCAGTGAGTTAAGGGGGAGCACTGAAGCTTTCTTT.

This chain uses TRBV4-3 with TRBJ2-3; TRBD1 matches at 11 bases. The trim removed 3 bases at V and 2 bases at J, leaving 4 bases unmatched. CDR3 size: 16 residues. Germline V gene lookup returns CDR1 LGHNA and CDR2 YSLEER. The CDR3 DNA sequence: TGCGCCAGCAGCCAGGGGACAGGGGGGGACACAGATACGCAGTATTTT. It translates to CASSQGTGGDTDTQYF.

J is TRBJ1-2 and V is TRBV4-2; TRBD1 is a possible D gene (6 bases). With 5 bases removed from V and 8 bases from J, the gap between germline ends came to 15 bases. From germline, CDR1 is LGHNA and CDR2 YNFKEQ. CDR3 size: 13 residues. As DNA, the CDR3 is TGTGCCAGCAGCGCCGGGGGGCGGGGGGGCTACACCTTC. Its translation is CASSAGGRGGYTF.

This clone was recorded at least ten times. This chain connects TRBV5-6 to TRBJ1-2; 7 bases agree with TRBD1. V dropped 4 bases and J dropped 2; count of bases not matched to a gene: 2. Germline CDR1 reads SGHDT; CDR2 reads YYEEEE. CDR3 size: 13 residues. The DNA of the CDR3 is TGTGCCAGCAGCCAGGACAGGAACTATGGCTACACCTTC. Its protein product is CASSQDRNYGYTF.

V is TRBV5-1 and J is TRBJ1-6; a weak D match, TRBD1 (5 bases). Germline CDR1 SGHRS, CDR2 YFSETQ. V was cut by 0 bases and J by 9 bases, with 10 bases left in between. The CDR3 runs 14 residues. The CDR3 region is CASSLGQGVSPLHF. The CDR3 DNA follows: TGCGCCAGCAGCTTGGGTCAGGGTGTTTCACCCCTCCACTTT.

This chain links TRBV2 with TRBJ2-5, with D possibly being TRBD1 (6 bases). CDR1 and CDR2 from the germline V gene are SNHLY and FYNNEI. The CDR3 extends over 14 amino acids. V was shortened by 5 bases and J by 0 bases, with 10 bases between the two germline ends. CDR3 loop: CASSSDRNQETQYF. DNA for the CDR3: TGTGCCAGCAGTTCAGACAGGAACCAAGAGACCCAGTACTTC.

The chain joins TRBV7-9 to TRBJ2-3, with D unresolved. Per the germline V gene, CDR1 is SEHNR and CDR2 is FQNEAQ (reference sequence). The CDR3 has 15 amino acids. V lost 2 bases to trimming and J lost 10 bases, with 19 bases between them. This chain's CDR3 is CASSLIPMGLPSQYF. Written as DNA, the CDR3 is TGTGCCAGCAGCTTAATTCCAATGGGCCTCCCTTCGCAGTATTTT.